This T cell receptor beta chain was observed in a study of human T cells and chemical hapten exposure. This clonotype was found many times. Its antigen remains unidentified. Germline values: CDR1 MNHNS, CDR2 SASEGT. V lost 7 bases, J lost 6 bases, and 16 bases lay in between. This CDR3 has 14 residues. TCRdb re-analysed the RACE reads in MiXCR, keeping a single row per CDR3 protein. The profile shows more than 75,000 distinct CDR3 sequences, 9.6% of them singletons. Overall study findings and caveats: Against controls, expanded TCRs gave rise to significantly more large CDR3 similarity clusters.

The time point was: pre-sensitization, week 0. Treatment denoted: therapeutic diphenylcyclopropenone sensitization with weekly scalp DPC. The receptor was isolated from a woman aged 40 to 55 with alopecia areata. Some clones in this sample may be carry-over from other donors' samples. The chain joins TRBV6-1 to TRBJ2-1; D might be TRBD1 or TRBD2, each matching 6 bases. The sample here was whole blood, taken in connection with sensitization to the hapten diphenylcyclopropenone (DPC). CDR3 DNA sequence: TGTGCCAGCACCGGGGGCCCAACCCTCAATGAGCAGTTCTTC. Translation: CASTGGPTLNEQFF.